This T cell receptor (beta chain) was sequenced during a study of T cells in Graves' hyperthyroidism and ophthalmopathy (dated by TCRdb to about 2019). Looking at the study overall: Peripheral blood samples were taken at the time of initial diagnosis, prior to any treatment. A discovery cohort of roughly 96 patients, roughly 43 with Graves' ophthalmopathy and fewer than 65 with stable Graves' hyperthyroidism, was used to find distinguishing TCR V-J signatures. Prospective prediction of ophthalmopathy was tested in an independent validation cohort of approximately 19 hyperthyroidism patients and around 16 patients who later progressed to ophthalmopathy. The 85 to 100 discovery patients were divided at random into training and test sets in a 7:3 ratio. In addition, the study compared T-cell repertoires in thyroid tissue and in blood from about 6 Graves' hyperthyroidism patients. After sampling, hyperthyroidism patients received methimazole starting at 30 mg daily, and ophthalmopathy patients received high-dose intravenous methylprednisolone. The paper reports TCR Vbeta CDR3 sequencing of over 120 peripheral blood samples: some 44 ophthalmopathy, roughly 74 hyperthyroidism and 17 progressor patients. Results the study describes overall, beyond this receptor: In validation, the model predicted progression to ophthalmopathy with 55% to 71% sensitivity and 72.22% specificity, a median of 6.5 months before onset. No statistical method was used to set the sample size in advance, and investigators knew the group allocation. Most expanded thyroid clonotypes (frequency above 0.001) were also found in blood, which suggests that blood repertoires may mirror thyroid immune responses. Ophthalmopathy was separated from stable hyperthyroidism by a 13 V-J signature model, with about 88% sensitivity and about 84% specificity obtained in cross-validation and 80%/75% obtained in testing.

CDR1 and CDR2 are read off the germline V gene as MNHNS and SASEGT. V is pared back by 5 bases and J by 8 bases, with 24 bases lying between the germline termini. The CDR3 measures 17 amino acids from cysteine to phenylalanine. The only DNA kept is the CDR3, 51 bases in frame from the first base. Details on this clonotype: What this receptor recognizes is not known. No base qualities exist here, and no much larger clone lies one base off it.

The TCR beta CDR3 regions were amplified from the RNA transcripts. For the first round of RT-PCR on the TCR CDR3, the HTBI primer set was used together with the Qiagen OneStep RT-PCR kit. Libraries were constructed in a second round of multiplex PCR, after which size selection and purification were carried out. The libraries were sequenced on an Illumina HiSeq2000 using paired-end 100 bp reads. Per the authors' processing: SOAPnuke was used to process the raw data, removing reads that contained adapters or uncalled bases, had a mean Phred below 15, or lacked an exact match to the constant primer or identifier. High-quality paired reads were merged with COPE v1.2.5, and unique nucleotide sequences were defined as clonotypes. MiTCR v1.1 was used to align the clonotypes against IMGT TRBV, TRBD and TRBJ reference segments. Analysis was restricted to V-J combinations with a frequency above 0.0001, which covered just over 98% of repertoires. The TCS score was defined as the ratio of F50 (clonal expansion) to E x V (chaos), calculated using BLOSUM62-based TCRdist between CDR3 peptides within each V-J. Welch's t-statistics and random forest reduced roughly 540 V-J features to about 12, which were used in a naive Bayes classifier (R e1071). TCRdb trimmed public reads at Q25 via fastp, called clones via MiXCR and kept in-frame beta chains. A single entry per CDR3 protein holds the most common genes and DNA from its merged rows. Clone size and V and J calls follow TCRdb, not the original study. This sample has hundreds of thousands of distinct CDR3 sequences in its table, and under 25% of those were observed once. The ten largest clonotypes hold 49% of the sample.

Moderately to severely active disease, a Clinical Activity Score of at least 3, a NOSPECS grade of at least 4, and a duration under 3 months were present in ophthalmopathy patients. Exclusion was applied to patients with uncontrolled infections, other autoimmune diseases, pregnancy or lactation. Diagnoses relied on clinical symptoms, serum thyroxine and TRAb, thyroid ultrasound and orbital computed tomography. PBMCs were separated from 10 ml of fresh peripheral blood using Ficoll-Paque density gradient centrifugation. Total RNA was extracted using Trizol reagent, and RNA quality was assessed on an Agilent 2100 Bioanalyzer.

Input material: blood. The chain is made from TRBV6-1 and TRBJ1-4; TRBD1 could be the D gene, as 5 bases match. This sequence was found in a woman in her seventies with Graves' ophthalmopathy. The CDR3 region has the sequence CASSTRALGLYGEKLFF. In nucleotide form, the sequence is TGTGCCAGCAGTACCAGGGCACTGGGCCTTTACGGGGAAAAACTGTTTTTT.